This TCR beta chain was sequenced in a study of control samples from healthy donors and cancer patients. Germline loops: CDR1 MGHDK, CDR2 SYGVNS. V was shortened by 2 bases and J by 1 base, with 12 bases between the two germline ends. The CDR3 totals 17 residues. Libraries were prepared by immunoSEQ multiplex PCR; TCRdb keeps only in-frame clonotypes and omits some of them. The profile shows roughly 150,000 clones, almost 90% of them singletons. This TCR derives from a young man in good health. J is TRBJ1-6 and V is TRBV25-1, with no clear D. Sequencing used blood. This CDR3 reads CASSEPGAGSYNSPLHF. DNA of the CDR3: TGTGCCAGCAGTGAACCCGGCGCAGGATCCTATAATTCACCCCTCCACTTT.